Listed here are 8 T cell receptor beta chains from one sample, sequenced in a study of cytomegalovirus exposure and HLA in healthy donors. Repertoires were generated with immunoSEQ multiplex PCR, while TCRdb's copy carries only in-frame clones and drops some. The sample has roughly 190,000 clones, about 84% seen once. The sample was PBMCs. The receptors were sampled from a woman between 18 and 29 years old in good health and CMV-seronegative.

This clone has a count of ten or more. This chain connects TRBV4-1 to TRBJ2-7; D is possibly TRBD1 (6 bases). The V gene lost 4 bases and the J gene lost 1 base, with 20 bases spanning the gap. The CDR3 totals 17 residues. Germline V gene data show CDR1 as MGHRA and CDR2 as YSYEKL. Here the CDR3 DNA reads TGCGCCAGCAGCCCTGGACAGTTTCTTAGAGGGTCCTACGAGCAGTACTTC. Residues: CASSPGQFLRGSYEQYF.

The chain recombines TRBV30 with TRBJ2-3; D remains ambiguous. The CDR3 covers 13 residues. Germline assignment: CDR1 GTSNPN and CDR2 SVGIG (reference sequence). V was shortened by 2 bases and J by 2 bases, with 8 bases between the two germline ends. The CDR3, as DNA: TGTGCCTGGAGTAATACTTACACAGATACGCAGTATTTT. It is translated as CAWSNTYTDTQYF.

The chain links TRBV27 to TRBJ1-1; TRBD1 matches 9 bases. V lost 9 bases, J lost 1 base, and 6 bases stayed unmatched. Germline loops: CDR1 MNHEY, CDR2 SMNVEV (reference sequence). This CDR3 is 14 amino acids long. Written as DNA, the CDR3 is TGTGCCAGTTGGGACAGGGCGAAGAACACTGAAGCTTTCTTT. Translating it yields CASWDRAKNTEAFF.

The V and J genes are TRBV10-1 and TRBJ2-3; 8 nucleotides line up with TRBD2. The germline CDR1 and CDR2 sequences are WNHNN and SYGVQD (reference sequence). The V gene end was trimmed by 6 bases and the J gene end by 0 bases; junction bases not matched to a gene: 23. This CDR3 has 21 amino acids. This CDR3 reads CASRTGQGRISGAPSTDTQYF. CDR3 in DNA: TGCGCCAGCAGAACGGGGCAGGGGAGAATTAGCGGGGCCCCTAGCACAGATACGCAGTATTTT.

The V gene is TRBV12-5, the J gene TRBJ1-4; 8 bases line up with TRBD1. V trimming: 3 bases; J trimming: 0 bases; junction bases outside the gene matches: 6. The CDR3 runs to 17 residues. Germline V CDR1 and CDR2: LGHNT, FRNRAP. The CDR3 DNA is TGTGCTAGTGGTTTAGGACAGGGCAGAGCAACTAATGAAAAACTGTTTTTT. This codes for CASGLGQGRATNEKLFF. The variable domain in full, completed from reference TRBV12-5 and TRBJ1-4, reads DARVTQTPRHKVTEMGQEVTMRCQPILGHNTVFWYRQTMMQGLELLAYFRNRAPLDDSGMPKDRFSAEMPDATLATLKIQPSEPRDSAVYFCASGLGQGRATNEKLFFGSGTQLSVL.

This rearrangement joins TRBV7-8 to TRBJ1-1; maybe TRBD1 (5 bases). V lost 2 bases and J 5 bases, leaving 9 bases between the germline ends. Per the germline V gene, CDR1 is SGHVS and CDR2 is FQNEAQ. There are 13 residues in the CDR3. The CDR3 DNA reads as TGTGCCAGCAGCTTATTTTCAGGGACTGAAGCTTTCTTT. It specifies CASSLFSGTEAFF.

V is TRBV5-8 and J is TRBJ2-7; 14 positions agree with TRBD2. From germline, CDR1 is SGHTS and CDR2 YDEGEE. Unmatched junction bases numbered 5, after V lost 4 bases and J lost 2 bases. The CDR3 covers 16 residues. The CDR3 DNA follows: TGTGCCAGCAGCAGCGGGACTAGCGGGAGAGCCTACGAGCAGTACTTC. Translated, it gives CASSSGTSGRAYEQYF.

The gene calls are TRBV21-1 and TRBJ2-6; the table's D gene call, TRBD1, was not cross checked with the DNA. TRBV21-1 is marked as a pseudogene. This CDR3 has 18 residues. The CDR3 protein is CASSIYRGPSSGANVLTF. Here the CDR3 DNA reads TGTGCCAGCAGTATCTACAGGGGCCCCAGCTCTGGGGCCAACGTCCTGACTTTC.